Included here is one T cell receptor beta chain sequence, with context. The antigen is unknown. CDR1 and CDR2 (germline): MGHDK, SYGVNS. The J segment lost 5 bases and the V segment lost 5 bases, leaving 6 bases of the junction unmatched. The CDR3 covers 14 residues. With random hexamers, reverse transcription was performed on roughly 0.5 to 1 ug of RNA. With immunoSEQ multiplex PCR, TCR beta CDR3 was amplified across 54 Vbeta and 13 Jbeta. TCRdb re-analysed the immunoSEQ multiplex PCR reads in MiXCR, keeping a single row per CDR3 protein. The data hold about 150,000 distinct CDR3 sequences, with nearly 97% observed a single time. This specimen comes from a study of CD8 T cells in Susac syndrome. Study-level points and caveats: The relatively small number of individuals in the TCR sequencing and HLA analysis was acknowledged by the study.

This clonotype was sampled from a human donor with multiple sclerosis. V is TRBV25-1 and J is TRBJ1-1, with 9 bases matching TRBD1. Sequenced: CD8+ T cells from PBMCs. CDR3 coding DNA: TGTGCCAGCAGTATTACAGGGGGCTGGACTGAAGCTTTCTTT. Protein product: CASSITGGWTEAFF. The entire variable domain, with the rest obtained from reference TRBV25-1 and TRBJ1-1, is as follows: EADIYQTPRYLVIGTGKKITLECSQTMGHDKMYWYQQDPGMELHLIHYSYGVNSTEKGDLSSESTVSRIRTEHFPLTLESARPSHTSQYLCASSITGGWTEAFFGQGTRLTVV.